This TCR beta chain comes out of a study of sequential checkpoint blockade in melanoma. About the research overall: 75 to 95 pretreatment tumor DNA samples were TCRβ immunosequenced.

Profiled with immunoSEQ multiplex PCR; TCRdb holds only in-frame clones, not every one. The table lists several thousand clones, more than 20% of them singletons, with more than 6.5% in the top ten. This CDR3 spans 14 amino acids. V was pared by 6 bases and J by 3 bases, with 12 bases between. Per germline, CDR1 WSHSY and CDR2 SAAADI. The sample's treatment: randomized to nivolumab then ipilimumab (arm A) or the reverse (arm B). DNA-damaging chemotherapy had not been given to any patient beforehand. The chain uses TRBV10-2 and TRBJ1-5, with D uncertain. Source: tumor tissue (inferred from file names), taken from a patient given nivolumab and ipilimumab in sequence. This clonotype was obtained from a human donor with melanoma. The CDR3, as DNA: TGCGCCAGCAGAATGACGGGTGACAATCAGCCCCAGCATTTT. Its translation: CASRMTGDNQPQHF.